Listed below are T cell receptor beta chains from one sample, sequenced in a study of blood T cell repertoires in COVID-19. Sequencing used immunoSEQ multiplex PCR; TCRdb keeps in-frame clones, though not all of them. The sample lists about 280,000 clones, approximately 86% seen once, with less than 2.5% in the top ten. The sample consisted of peripheral blood. The receptors derive from a woman aged 25-40 years who had recovered from COVID-19. Each CDR3 is given with its conserved first and last residue. Fields, in order: V gene, clone size, J gene, D gene, CDR3 protein, CDR3 DNA. The D gene is left open where the match is weak. Part of the rows lack a size; the others show once, few, many or a class for expanded clones.

V gene: TRBV6-2/TRBV6-3
clone size: few
J gene: TRBJ2-7
D gene: NA
CDR3 protein: CASSYSPFEQYF
CDR3 DNA: TGTGCCAGCAGTTACTCCCCTTTCGAGCAGTACTTC

V gene: TRBV5-1
clone size: NA
J gene: TRBJ2-1
D gene: NA
CDR3 protein: CASSLLVVSYNEQFF
CDR3 DNA: TGCGCCAGCAGCTTGCTTGTAGTCTCCTACAATGAGCAGTTCTTC

V gene: TRBV11-2
clone size: NA
J gene: TRBJ2-2
D gene: NA
CDR3 protein: CASSTQSFAGELFF
CDR3 DNA: TGTGCCAGCAGCACACAGAGTTTCGCCGGGGAGCTGTTTTTT

V gene: TRBV5-5
clone size: NA
J gene: TRBJ2-7
D gene: TRBD2
CDR3 protein: CASSLEAGGPHEQYF
CDR3 DNA: TGTGCCAGCAGCTTGGAAGCGGGAGGGCCCCACGAGCAGTACTTC

V gene: TRBV2
clone size: NA
J gene: TRBJ1-1
D gene: NA
CDR3 protein: CASVGAVWDTEAFF
CDR3 DNA: TGTGCCAGCGTGGGGGCAGTATGGGACACTGAAGCTTTCTTT

V gene: TRBV7-3
clone size: NA
J gene: TRBJ2-2
D gene: NA
CDR3 protein: CASSLQGSAGELFF
CDR3 DNA: TGTGCCAGCAGCTTACAGGGGAGCGCCGGGGAGCTGTTTTTT

V gene: TRBV7-2
clone size: NA
J gene: TRBJ2-2
D gene: NA
CDR3 protein: CASSQDGGRAGELFF
CDR3 DNA: TGTGCCAGCAGCCAGGACGGGGGGCGCGCCGGGGAGCTGTTTTTT

V gene: TRBV5-6
clone size: NA
J gene: TRBJ2-7
D gene: NA
CDR3 protein: CASSFAQSAYEQYF
CDR3 DNA: TGTGCCAGCAGCTTCGCGCAATCCGCCTACGAGCAGTACTTC

V gene: TRBV18
clone size: few
J gene: TRBJ1-5
D gene: TRBD1
CDR3 protein: CASSPGTGDQPQHF
CDR3 DNA: TGTGCCAGCTCACCCGGGACAGGGGATCAGCCCCAGCATTTT

V gene: TRBV2
clone size: few
J gene: TRBJ1-5
D gene: NA
CDR3 protein: CASSPTASNQPQHF
CDR3 DNA: TGTGCCAGCAGTCCGACAGCTAGCAATCAGCCCCAGCATTTT

V gene: TRBV7-9
clone size: NA
J gene: TRBJ1-2
D gene: NA
CDR3 protein: CASSSGMGGGYTF
CDR3 DNA: TGTGCCAGCAGCTCAGGGATGGGAGGTGGCTACACCTTC

V gene: TRBV27
clone size: NA
J gene: TRBJ1-1
D gene: TRBD1
CDR3 protein: CASSRQTGGEEAFF
CDR3 DNA: TGTGCCAGCAGCAGGCAAACAGGGGGAGAGGAAGCTTTCTTT

V gene: TRBV27
clone size: NA
J gene: TRBJ1-1
D gene: NA
CDR3 protein: CASSFSGGFTEAFF
CDR3 DNA: TGTGCCAGCAGTTTTTCCGGGGGTTTTACTGAAGCTTTCTTT

V gene: TRBV14
clone size: NA
J gene: TRBJ2-7
D gene: TRBD1
CDR3 protein: CASRPPNDHRDRVSYEQYF
CDR3 DNA: TGTGCCAGCAGGCCCCCAAATGATCACCGGGACAGGGTATCCTACGAGCAGTACTTC

V gene: TRBV5-4
clone size: NA
J gene: TRBJ2-5
D gene: NA
CDR3 protein: CASSLGQEGPRGTQYF
CDR3 DNA: TGTGCCAGCAGCTTAGGCCAGGAGGGACCGCGGGGGACCCAGTACTTC

V gene: TRBV10-1
clone size: NA
J gene: TRBJ2-3
D gene: NA
CDR3 protein: CASSPDRNTDTQYF
CDR3 DNA: TGCGCCAGCAGTCCTGACAGGAACACAGATACGCAGTATTTT

V gene: TRBV6-5
clone size: NA
J gene: TRBJ1-1
D gene: NA
CDR3 protein: CASGRGSNTEAFF
CDR3 DNA: TGTGCCAGCGGTAGGGGGTCGAACACTGAAGCTTTCTTT

V gene: TRBV19
clone size: once
J gene: TRBJ2-1
D gene: NA
CDR3 protein: CASSSTLAKISYNEQFF
CDR3 DNA: TGTGCCAGTAGTTCTACGCTAGCGAAAATCTCCTACAATGAGCAGTTCTTC

V gene: TRBV7-6
clone size: NA
J gene: TRBJ1-2
D gene: NA
CDR3 protein: CASSLESRAGAAGYTF
CDR3 DNA: TGTGCCAGCAGCTTAGAAAGCCGGGCAGGGGCGGCAGGCTACACCTTC

V gene: TRBV5-4
clone size: NA
J gene: TRBJ2-7
D gene: TRBD2
CDR3 protein: CASSPPGGNYEQYF
CDR3 DNA: TGTGCCAGCAGCCCCCCGGGGGGTAATTACGAGCAGTACTTC

V gene: TRBV2
clone size: NA
J gene: TRBJ2-7
D gene: TRBD1
CDR3 protein: CAGGTGSLSYEQYF
CDR3 DNA: TGTGCCGGGGGGACAGGGAGCCTATCCTACGAGCAGTACTTC

V gene: TRBV19
clone size: NA
J gene: TRBJ1-1
D gene: NA
CDR3 protein: CASSTEGMNTEAFF
CDR3 DNA: TGTGCCAGTAGTACGGAGGGGATGAACACTGAAGCTTTCTTT

V gene: TRBV11-3
clone size: NA
J gene: TRBJ2-3
D gene: TRBD2
CDR3 protein: CASSLRRGTTDTQYF
CDR3 DNA: TGTGCCAGCAGCTTACGGCGGGGGACCACAGATACGCAGTATTTT

V gene: TRBV28
clone size: NA
J gene: TRBJ2-1
D gene: NA
CDR3 protein: CASSPREVPNVRFF
CDR3 DNA: TGTGCCAGCAGTCCCCGAGAGGTTCCGAATGTTCGGTTCTTC

V gene: TRBV7-9
clone size: NA
J gene: TRBJ1-1
D gene: NA
CDR3 protein: CASSLETRKPDTEAFF
CDR3 DNA: TGTGCCAGCAGCTTAGAAACGAGGAAGCCGGACACTGAAGCTTTCTTT

V gene: TRBV2
clone size: NA
J gene: TRBJ2-5
D gene: TRBD2
CDR3 protein: CASTVSGGGQETQYF
CDR3 DNA: TGTGCCAGCACCGTCAGCGGGGGGGGACAAGAGACCCAGTACTTC

V gene: TRBV19
clone size: NA
J gene: TRBJ2-6
D gene: NA
CDR3 protein: CASSIRGYLSGANVLTF
CDR3 DNA: TGTGCCAGTAGTATCCGGGGATACCTCTCTGGGGCCAACGTCCTGACTTTC

V gene: TRBV6-6
clone size: NA
J gene: TRBJ1-5
D gene: TRBD1
CDR3 protein: CASSYWDREPGPQHF
CDR3 DNA: TGTGCCAGCAGTTATTGGGACAGAGAGCCGGGGCCCCAGCATTTT

V gene: TRBV10-3
clone size: once
J gene: TRBJ1-1
D gene: TRBD1
CDR3 protein: CAISGTALNTEAFF
CDR3 DNA: TGTGCCATCTCCGGGACAGCATTGAACACTGAAGCTTTCTTT

V gene: TRBV7-8
clone size: NA
J gene: TRBJ1-1
D gene: TRBD1
CDR3 protein: CASSLDRGSLNTEAFF
CDR3 DNA: TGTGCCAGCAGCTTAGACAGGGGATCTTTGAACACTGAAGCTTTCTTT

V gene: TRBV5-1
clone size: NA
J gene: TRBJ1-1
D gene: NA
CDR3 protein: CASSPDIIGRGTFF
CDR3 DNA: TGCGCCAGCAGCCCCGATATCATCGGCCGGGGAACTTTCTTT

V gene: TRBV5-8
clone size: NA
J gene: TRBJ1-4
D gene: TRBD1
CDR3 protein: CASSSQRTGTGPEKLFF
CDR3 DNA: TGTGCCAGCAGCTCACAAAGAACCGGGACAGGGCCAGAAAAACTGTTTTTT

V gene: TRBV12-3/TRBV12-4
clone size: NA
J gene: TRBJ2-3
D gene: NA
CDR3 protein: CASSASEADTQYF
CDR3 DNA: TGTGCCAGCAGTGCGAGCGAGGCTGATACGCAGTATTTT

V gene: TRBV4-3
clone size: NA
J gene: TRBJ2-3
D gene: TRBD1
CDR3 protein: CASSQDLNRGRGDTQYF
CDR3 DNA: TGCGCCAGCAGCCAAGATCTAAACAGGGGGCGCGGAGATACGCAGTATTTT

V gene: TRBV5-1
clone size: NA
J gene: TRBJ2-6
D gene: NA
CDR3 protein: CASRDSSGANVLTF
CDR3 DNA: TGCGCCAGCCGAGATAGCTCTGGGGCCAACGTCCTGACTTTC

V gene: TRBV6-5
clone size: NA
J gene: TRBJ1-4
D gene: NA
CDR3 protein: CASSYSGRLGNEKLFF
CDR3 DNA: TGTGCCAGCAGTTACTCGGGCAGGCTGGGTAATGAAAAACTGTTTTTT

V gene: TRBV19
clone size: NA
J gene: TRBJ1-2
D gene: NA
CDR3 protein: CASSINAGKIYGYTF
CDR3 DNA: TGTGCCAGTAGTATAAACGCAGGGAAGATCTATGGCTACACCTTC

V gene: TRBV19
clone size: NA
J gene: TRBJ2-7
D gene: TRBD1
CDR3 protein: CASSTGTGIPYEQYF
CDR3 DNA: TGTGCCAGTAGTACGGGGACAGGTATTCCCTACGAGCAGTACTTC

V gene: TRBV21-1
clone size: NA
J gene: TRBJ1-5
D gene: NA
CDR3 protein: CASSKPRTGHQPQHF
CDR3 DNA: TGTGCCAGCAGCAAACCTAGGACAGGACATCAGCCCCAGCATTTT

V gene: TRBV11-2
clone size: once
J gene: TRBJ2-3
D gene: TRBD1
CDR3 protein: CASSVDRGQGDTQYF
CDR3 DNA: TGTGCCAGCAGCGTAGACAGGGGGCAAGGAGATACGCAGTATTTT

V gene: TRBV7-9
clone size: once
J gene: TRBJ1-6
D gene: TRBD1
CDR3 protein: CASSPGQGASYNSPLHF
CDR3 DNA: TGTGCCAGCAGCCCGGGTCAGGGGGCCAGCTATAATTCACCCCTCCACTTT

V gene: TRBV27
clone size: NA
J gene: TRBJ2-7
D gene: TRBD1
CDR3 protein: CASSLSGTGWYEQYF
CDR3 DNA: TGTGCCAGCAGTTTATCGGGGACAGGGTGGTACGAGCAGTACTTC

V gene: TRBV6-5
clone size: NA
J gene: TRBJ1-1
D gene: TRBD1
CDR3 protein: CASSYSRGQGGLPAFF
CDR3 DNA: TGTGCCAGCAGTTACTCGCGAGGACAGGGGGGTCTTCCAGCTTTCTTT

V gene: TRBV7-3
clone size: NA
J gene: TRBJ2-1
D gene: NA
CDR3 protein: CASSLDPGVHNEQFF
CDR3 DNA: TGTGCCAGCAGCTTGGATCCCGGAGTCCACAATGAGCAGTTCTTC

V gene: TRBV4-1
clone size: NA
J gene: TRBJ1-2
D gene: NA
CDR3 protein: CASSLFTGTDYGYTF
CDR3 DNA: TGCGCCAGCAGCTTGTTTACAGGGACGGACTATGGCTACACCTTC

V gene: TRBV19
clone size: NA
J gene: TRBJ1-5
D gene: TRBD1
CDR3 protein: CASSIGTASNQPQHF
CDR3 DNA: TGTGCCAGTAGTATCGGGACAGCTAGCAATCAGCCCCAGCATTTT

V gene: TRBV19
clone size: NA
J gene: TRBJ1-5
D gene: NA
CDR3 protein: CASATENQPQHF
CDR3 DNA: TGTGCCAGCGCGACAGAAAATCAGCCCCAGCATTTT

V gene: TRBV21-1
clone size: NA
J gene: TRBJ2-7
D gene: NA
CDR3 protein: CASSTGEESLDEQYF
CDR3 DNA: TGTGCCAGCAGCACGGGGGAGGAATCTCTGGACGAGCAGTACTTC

V gene: TRBV19
clone size: NA
J gene: TRBJ2-2
D gene: NA
CDR3 protein: CASSIRDSQNTGELFF
CDR3 DNA: TGTGCCAGTAGTATTAGGGACTCTCAGAACACCGGGGAGCTGTTTTTT

V gene: TRBV11-2
clone size: NA
J gene: TRBJ1-3
D gene: TRBD1
CDR3 protein: CASSLVGPGQGSNTIYF
CDR3 DNA: TGTGCCAGCAGCTTAGTTGGACCGGGACAGGGGAGCAACACCATATATTTT

V gene: TRBV4-2
clone size: NA
J gene: TRBJ2-1
D gene: NA
CDR3 protein: CASSQDPTDTEQFF
CDR3 DNA: TGTGCCAGCAGCCAAGACCCGACGGACACTGAGCAGTTCTTC

V gene: TRBV5-1
clone size: NA
J gene: TRBJ1-1
D gene: TRBD1
CDR3 protein: CASSTDRGVSEAFF
CDR3 DNA: TGCGCCAGCAGCACGGACAGGGGGGTGTCTGAAGCTTTCTTT

V gene: TRBV5-1
clone size: NA
J gene: TRBJ1-1
D gene: TRBD1
CDR3 protein: CASSSGQGLIAFF
CDR3 DNA: TGCGCCAGCAGTTCGGGACAGGGGTTAATCGCTTTCTTT

V gene: TRBV27
clone size: NA
J gene: TRBJ2-6
D gene: NA
CDR3 protein: CASRPGGSSGANVLTF
CDR3 DNA: TGTGCCAGCAGGCCTGGGGGGTCCTCGGGGGCCAACGTCCTGACTTTC

V gene: TRBV27
clone size: NA
J gene: TRBJ2-7
D gene: TRBD2
CDR3 protein: CASSLRASGVYEQYF
CDR3 DNA: TGTGCCAGCAGTTTACGGGCTAGCGGAGTCTACGAGCAGTACTTC